The 4 T cell receptor beta chains listed next were all sequenced from one sample in a study of identifying expanded T cells in peripheral blood. TCRdb's copy holds only in-frame clones and misses some; the assay was immunoSEQ multiplex PCR. The table has roughly 56,000 clones, over 80% seen once. The sequencing sample was made of blood. The receptors originated from a person between 18 and 75 years old in good health.

This clone was seen just once. The rearrangement links TRBV4-1 to TRBJ2-1, with D unclear. Germline CDR1 and CDR2: MGHRA and YSYEKL. CDR3 length equals 13 residues. Trimming pared 1 base from V and 7 bases from J, leaving 8 bases between. The CDR3 DNA sequence: TGCGCCAGCAGCCAAGGGCGGAGAAATGAGCAGTTCTTC. The encoded protein is CASSQGRRNEQFF.

The J gene is TRBJ2-7, the V gene TRBV7-8; D gene unclear. The CDR3 totals 14 residues. The V end lost 0 bases, the J end lost 3 bases, and 9 bases lay between the germline ends. Germline-derived CDR1 and CDR2 are SGHVS and FQNEAQ. Written as DNA, the CDR3 is TGTGCCAGCAGCTTAGCTCCTCTAGACTACGAGCAGTACTTC. This gives the protein CASSLAPLDYEQYF.

This clone was seen just once. The V gene is TRBV5-1, the J gene TRBJ1-3; the match to TRBD1 covers 7 bases. Trimming took 4 bases from V and 4 from J; bases not matched to a gene: 11. The CDR3 is 16 amino acids. Germline V CDR1 and CDR2: SGHRS, YFSETQ. CDR3 in amino acids: CASSPIGQAPGNTIYF. Written as DNA, the CDR3 is TGCGCCAGCAGCCCCATAGGACAGGCCCCGGGAAACACCATATATTTT.

This clone has a handful of counts. V is TRBV7-7 and J is TRBJ2-1; D may be TRBD2 (6 bases). Germline V CDR1 and CDR2: SSHAT, FNYEAQ (reference sequence). Trimming pared 5 bases from V and 8 bases from J, leaving 16 bases between. The CDR3 totals 14 residues. The CDR3 DNA follows: TGTGCCAGCAGCCCGGGGGTCGGGAGCTATGAGCAGTTCTTC. Translated: CASSPGVGSYEQFF.